The 27 T cell receptor beta chains presented below share a single source sample, sequenced in a study of blood T cell repertoires in COVID-19. Here immunoSEQ multiplex PCR was the method, and the copy in TCRdb shows in-frame clones only, minus some. The sample includes tens of thousands of clones, around 83% of them seen just once. The material sequenced was peripheral blood. The receptor source for this set is a man between 50 and 59 years old with active COVID-19.

The chain joins TRBV6-5 to TRBJ2-7; 9 bases fit TRBD1. The ends lost 6 bases at V and 2 bases at J; junction bases unmatched: 2. Germline assignment: CDR1 MNHEY and CDR2 SVGAGI. This CDR3 has 13 amino acids. CDR3 nucleotide sequence: TGTGCCAGCAGGGGGACAGGGACCTACGAGCAGTACTTC. It yields the protein CASRGTGTYEQYF.

The chain couples TRBV9 to TRBJ1-2, with D unresolved. This CDR3 has 12 amino acids. V lost 0 bases to trimming and J lost 7 bases, with 7 bases between them. In germline, CDR1 is SGDLS, CDR2 YYNGEE. CDR3: CASSVGESGYTF. Written as DNA, the CDR3 is TGTGCCAGCAGCGTAGGAGAAAGTGGCTACACCTTC. The complete variable domain, with remaining parts taken from reference TRBV9 and TRBJ1-2, reads DSGVTQTPKHLITATGQRVTLRCSPRSGDLSVYWYQQSLDQGLQFLIQYYNGEERAKGNILERFSAQQFPDLHSELNLSSLELGDSALYFCASSVGESGYTFGSGTRLTVV.

By sample fraction, this clone is medium-sized (0.01 to 0.1%). J is TRBJ2-5 and V is TRBV5-1, with D possibly TRBD1 on 5 matching bases. Germline V lookup: CDR1 SGHRS, CDR2 YFSETQ. Trimming pared 1 base from V and 9 bases from J, leaving 28 bases between. CDR3 length equals 18 residues. The CDR3 here is CASSLTATAHLTNGAQYF. CDR3 nucleotide sequence: TGCGCCAGCAGCTTGACCGCGACAGCCCATCTCACGAATGGGGCCCAGTACTTC.

This clone came up once. The rearrangement links TRBV6-2 or TRBV6-3 to TRBJ2-7; 8 nucleotides agree with TRBD1. CDR1 and CDR2 (germline): MNHEY, SVGEGT. V was pared by 2 bases and J by 5 bases, with 11 bases of the junction left unmatched. The CDR3 is made up of 16 amino acids. CDR3 DNA sequence: TGTGCCAGCAGTTACGGGACAGGCGCCAAACCGGACGAGCAGTACTTC. It codes for CASSYGTGAKPDEQYF.

The chain joins TRBV7-2 to TRBJ2-7; possible D gene TRBD2, 6 bases. V lost 2 bases, J lost 5 bases, and 16 bases lay in between. Germline loops: CDR1 SGHTA, CDR2 FQGNSA. This CDR3 is 15 amino acids long. DNA for the CDR3: TGTGCCAGCAGCTTAAGCCTAGCGCCCGGCCACGAGCAGTACTTC. As protein: CASSLSLAPGHEQYF.

The chain joins TRBV6-5 to TRBJ1-6; D may be TRBD1 (6 bases). The length of the CDR3 is 14 residues. V dropped 6 bases and J dropped 9 bases, with 15 bases sitting between them. CDR1 and CDR2 (germline): MNHEY, SVGAGI. The CDR3 loop reads CASRLDSRTSPLHF. In nucleotides, the CDR3 is TGTGCCAGCAGACTGGACAGCCGTACTTCACCCCTCCACTTT.

The chain uses TRBV5-1 and TRBJ2-1, with D maybe TRBD1 (6 bases). Germline V gene sequence: CDR1 SGHRS, CDR2 YFSETQ. V was trimmed by 1 base and J by 4 bases, leaving 15 bases between them. The CDR3 is 16 amino acids. The CDR3, as DNA: TGCGCCAGCAGCTTGAGGTGGGGGCCTGGATACAATGAGCAGTTCTTC. It yields the protein CASSLRWGPGYNEQFF.

This sequence joins TRBV7-2 and TRBJ1-2, with 8 bases identical to TRBD1. The V gene's germline CDR1 is SGHTA and CDR2 FQGNSA. V dropped 1 base and J dropped 4; count of bases not matched to a gene: 5. The CDR3 contains 15 residues. CDR3 in DNA: TGTGCCAGCAGCTTAGAAGTGACAGGGGTCTATGGCTACACCTTC. Translation gives CASSLEVTGVYGYTF.

This chain connects TRBV4-3 to TRBJ1-1; 7 bases match TRBD1. This CDR3 comprises 15 residues. V lost 6 bases and J lost 0; bases outside the gene matches: 7. Germline loops: CDR1 LGHNA, CDR2 YSLEER. In DNA, the CDR3 is TGCGCCAGCAGATCCTCGACAGGGTTGAACACTGAAGCTTTCTTT. The encoded protein is CASRSSTGLNTEAFF.

This clone was seen a few times. The chain joins TRBV20-1 to TRBJ2-2; 15 nucleotides line up with TRBD2. Trimming at V came to 3 bases and at J to 4 bases, leaving 9 bases not matched to a gene. CDR3 length: 18 amino acids. CDR1 DFQATT and CDR2 SNEGSKA come from the germline V gene (reference sequence). This chain's CDR3 is CSASRPGLAGGTTGELFF. DNA of the CDR3: TGCAGTGCTAGTCGACCGGGACTAGCGGGGGGCACCACCGGGGAGCTGTTTTTT.

The chain is built from TRBV4-1 and TRBJ1-1; 7 nucleotides line up with TRBD1. Germline values: CDR1 MGHRA, CDR2 YSYEKL. After removal of 4 bases from V and 5 bases from J, the junction contained 10 bases not matched to a gene. The CDR3 extends over 15 amino acids. CDR3 loop: CASSLSDSRGTEAFF. The CDR3 DNA reads TGCGCCAGCAGCCTTTCGGACAGCAGGGGGACTGAAGCTTTCTTT.

The chain has TRBV6-5 and TRBJ2-2, with TRBD2 as a possible D gene (6 bases). This CDR3 has 13 amino acids. V was trimmed by 4 bases and J by 5 bases, leaving 8 bases between them. Germline CDR1 MNHEY, CDR2 SVGAGI. CDR3 region: CASSWRETGELFF. The CDR3 DNA reads TGTGCCAGCAGTTGGAGGGAAACCGGGGAGCTGTTTTTT.

V and J are TRBV5-1 and TRBJ2-7; D uncertain. Trimming took off 0 bases at V and 7 bases at J, with 14 bases between the two ends. The CDR3 is made up of 14 amino acids. Germline-derived CDR1 and CDR2 are SGHRS and YFSETQ. The CDR3 nucleotides read TGCGCCAGCAGCTTGGCCGGAGCCGCTAAAGAGCAGTACTTC. Translation gives CASSLAGAAKEQYF.

With regard to this clone: This sample also contains other DNA sequences that code for the same CDR3. In DNA form, the CDR3 reads TGTGCCAGCTCACCACCGGACAGGGGCTACACCTTC. Protein: CASSPPDRGYTF. The rearrangement uses TRBV18 and TRBJ1-2, with 7 bases that match TRBD1. V shed 0 bases, J shed 8 bases, and the junction held 0 bases outside the gene matches. In germline, CDR1 is KGHSH, CDR2 LQKENI. The CDR3 has 12 residues.

This chain connects TRBV10-2 to TRBJ1-1; 11 bases align to TRBD1. Trimming removed 6 bases from V and 4 bases from J; junction bases left unmatched: 7. The CDR3 length is 15 residues. Per germline, CDR1 WSHSY and CDR2 SAAADI. CDR3 nucleotides: TGCGCCAGCAGCCTCGCCGGGACAGGGGGCACTGAAGCTTTCTTT. Translating it yields CASSLAGTGGTEAFF.

This clone was observed a single time. The chain recombines TRBV3-1 (or the pseudogene TRBV3-2) with TRBJ1-5; no clear D gene. CDR1 is LGHDT and CDR2 is YNNKEL in the germline V gene (reference sequence). Deletions cut 1 base from V and 0 bases from J, with 13 bases between. The CDR3 sequence is 17 residues long. CDR3 sequence reads: CASSQALGGYSNQPQHF. The DNA for the CDR3 is TGTGCCAGCAGCCAAGCCTTGGGAGGGTATAGCAATCAGCCCCAGCATTTT.

The V gene is TRBV5-1, the J gene TRBJ2-1; D might be TRBD2 (5 bases). This CDR3 comprises 15 residues. From germline, CDR1 is SGHRS and CDR2 YFSETQ. V lost 0 bases and J 8 bases, leaving 15 bases between the germline ends. CDR3 nucleotide sequence: TGCGCCAGCAGCTTGGTTAGGGCTTCGGAGGATGAGCAGTTCTTC. Its protein is CASSLVRASEDEQFF.

The chain combines TRBV15 with TRBJ2-1, with 8 positions matching TRBD2. Germline assignment: CDR1 LNHNV and CDR2 YYDKDF (reference sequence). The CDR3 length is 13 residues. V gave up 1 base and J gave up 8 bases; unmatched junction bases: 1. CDR3 in DNA: TGTGCCACCAGCAGAGGGACTAGCCATGAGCAGTTCTTC. It is translated as CATSRGTSHEQFF.

This chain joins TRBV6-6 and TRBJ2-4, with TRBD1 as a possible D gene (5 bases). This CDR3 comprises 14 residues. With 10 bases removed from V and 6 bases from J, the gap between germline ends came to 19 bases. CDR1 and CDR2 from the germline V gene are MNHNY and SVGAGI (reference sequence). The CDR3 bases are TGTGCCACCGCATACACTGAAGGGGCAAACATTCAGTACTTC. Amino acids: CATAYTEGANIQYF.

This clone came up many times. The chain recombines TRBV19 with TRBJ2-1, with D possibly TRBD1 on 6 matching bases. V gave up 6 bases and J gave up 7 bases, with 13 bases separating them. CDR3 length: 13 amino acids. Looked up from germline, CDR1 is LNHDA and CDR2 is SQIVND (reference sequence). In DNA, the CDR3 is TGTGCCAGTAGGGGCAGGGGTTTTAATGAGCAGTTCTTC. It is translated as CASRGRGFNEQFF.

The V call is TRBV6-2 or TRBV6-3, the J call TRBJ1-1, with D possibly being TRBD1 (6 bases). V was clipped by 4 bases and J by 1 base, with 22 bases between them. The CDR3 is 18 residues long. From germline, CDR1 is MNHEY and CDR2 SVGEGT. The CDR3: CASSSFGDTWTENTEAFF. For the CDR3, the DNA is TGTGCCAGCAGTTCATTCGGGGATACCTGGACAGAGAACACTGAAGCTTTCTTT.

The chain uses TRBV19 and TRBJ2-4; 7 bases match TRBD2. V lost 4 bases, J lost 1 base, and 1 base stayed unmatched. Germline V CDR1 and CDR2: LNHDA, SQIVND (reference sequence). This CDR3 region has 14 residues. The CDR3 is CASSTGRAKNIQYF. CDR3 in DNA: TGTGCCAGTAGTACCGGGAGGGCCAAAAACATTCAGTACTTC.

The V gene is TRBV7-9, the J gene TRBJ2-3; 9 positions agree with TRBD2. The CDR3 runs to 13 residues. With 8 bases clipped from V and 5 bases from J, the junction kept 5 bases outside the gene matches. Germline V CDR1 and CDR2: SEHNR, FQNEAQ (reference sequence). The CDR3 sequence: CASLAGNGDTQYF. In DNA, the CDR3 is TGTGCCAGCCTAGCGGGGAATGGAGATACGCAGTATTTT.

The chain recombines TRBV5-8 with TRBJ2-5; 9 bases are a match to TRBD2. CDR1 and CDR2 (germline): SGHTS, YDEGEE. The CDR3 extends over 15 amino acids. The ends lost 7 bases at V and 2 bases at J; junction bases unmatched: 9. The CDR3: CASVPRLAVQETQYF. The CDR3 nucleotides are TGTGCCAGCGTCCCTCGACTAGCGGTGCAAGAGACCCAGTACTTC.

The rearrangement joins TRBV6-6 to TRBJ2-1; TRBD1 agrees at 8 bases. This CDR3 spans 14 amino acids. Germline trimming cut 7 bases from V and 5 bases from J; bases unmatched to any gene: 7. Germline V lookup: CDR1 MNHNY, CDR2 SVGAGI (reference sequence). CDR3 sequence reads: CASKQGARNNEQFF. CDR3 bases: TGTGCCAGCAAGCAGGGGGCGCGAAACAATGAGCAGTTCTTC.

The rearrangement joins TRBV19 to TRBJ2-7, with 9 bases that match TRBD1. V was pared by 7 bases and J by 4 bases, with 8 bases of the junction left unmatched. Germline V CDR1 and CDR2: LNHDA, SQIVND (reference sequence). The CDR3 has 14 residues. CDR3 sequence (DNA): TGTGCCAGTACTTCATCCGGGACAGGGTACGAGCAGTACTTC. This encodes CASTSSGTGYEQYF.

The CDR3 bases are TGTGCCAGCAGCCATCTTGACAGGGGATTAGGATCCCTCCACTTT. Amino acids: CASSHLDRGLGSLHF. The chain has TRBV3-1 (or the pseudogene TRBV3-2) and TRBJ1-6; 8 bases match TRBD1. With V trimmed by 3 bases and J by 14 bases, 12 bases remained unmatched. Germline values: CDR1 LGHDT, CDR2 YNNKEL (reference sequence). This CDR3 contains 15 residues.